This passage covers 12 T cell receptor beta chains from one sample sequenced in a study of blood T cell repertoires in COVID-19. Generated by immunoSEQ multiplex PCR, the TCRdb table keeps only in-frame clones and is missing some. Of tens of thousands of clones detected, approximately 92% appear once; the ten largest clones hold around 12%. Sequencing was carried out using peripheral blood. Source of these receptors: a human donor in a cohort sampled during active COVID-19.

This chain links TRBV12-2 with TRBJ2-1; the D call TRBD2 from the table was never checked on the DNA. TRBV12-2 is a known pseudogene. CDR3 length equals 20 residues. In nucleotides, the CDR3 is TGTGCAAGTCGCTTAGCGTGGTTTCGGAGCGGGACTAGCTCCTACAATGAGCAGTTCTTC. Translated, it gives CASRLAWFRSGTSSYNEQFF.

The chain combines TRBV19 with TRBJ1-4; 9 bases are a match to TRBD1. Germline trimming cut 4 bases from V and 7 bases from J; bases unmatched to any gene: 10. The CDR3 spans 16 residues. Germline CDR1 LNHDA, CDR2 SQIVND (reference sequence). DNA of the CDR3: TGTGCCAGTAGTACCGCCACAGGGGGCGTAAGTGAAAAACTGTTTTTT. It translates to CASSTATGGVSEKLFF.

This chain joins TRBV4-3 and TRBJ1-4; D ambiguous. The CDR3 has 15 residues. The germline CDR1 and CDR2 sequences are LGHNA and YSLEER. V lost 1 base and J lost 7, with 13 bases in between. CDR3 sequence reads: CASSQGSVSVEKLFF. In nucleotides, the CDR3 is TGCGCCAGCAGCCAAGGGAGCGTTAGTGTTGAAAAACTGTTTTTT.

The gene calls are TRBV20-1 and TRBJ2-5; tentative D call: TRBD2 (5 bases). The CDR3 is 10 residues long. V lost 8 bases to trimming and J lost 5 bases, with 9 bases between them. CDR1 and CDR2 from the germline V gene are DFQATT and SNEGSKA (reference sequence). CDR3 bases: TGCAGTCCGGAGGCGGAGACCCAGTACTTC. Translation gives CSPEAETQYF.

The V gene is TRBV5-6, the J gene TRBJ2-7; the D gene is possibly TRBD1 (9 bases). CDR3 length: 19 residues. Germline V gives CDR1 SGHDT, CDR2 YYEEEE. V lost 4 bases, J lost 3 bases, and 29 bases lay in between. This chain's CDR3 is CASSPGGGRDRELYYEQYF. CDR3 nucleotide sequence: TGTGCCAGCAGCCCCGGGGGGGGCCGGGACAGGGAGTTGTACTACGAGCAGTACTTC.

This clone appeared once. The gene calls are TRBV7-2 and TRBJ2-2; D perhaps matches TRBD1 (6 bases). V dropped 2 bases and J dropped 0 bases, with 7 bases sitting between them. Germline V gene lookup returns CDR1 SGHTA and CDR2 FQGNSA. This CDR3 contains 15 residues. The CDR3 DNA reads as TGTGCCAGCAGCTTAAACAGGGCGAACACCGGGGAGCTGTTTTTT. Translated: CASSLNRANTGELFF.

CDR3 sequence (DNA): TGTGCCAGCAGCAGGAACGGGTTCTCCTACGAGCAGTACTTC. The encoded protein is CASSRNGFSYEQYF. The rearrangement links TRBV21-1 to TRBJ2-7; the tabulated D call, TRBD2, remains unverified against the DNA. TRBV21-1 is recorded as a pseudogene. This CDR3 has 14 residues.

V and J are TRBV5-1 and TRBJ2-3; 7 bases are shared with TRBD1. Germline CDR1 SGHRS, CDR2 YFSETQ. This CDR3 region has 14 residues. V trimming: 3 bases; J trimming: 2 bases; junction bases outside the gene matches: 3. This chain's CDR3 is CASSWDRPTDTQYF. CDR3 bases: TGCGCCAGCAGCTGGGACAGACCCACAGATACGCAGTATTTT.

The chain employs TRBV20-1 and TRBJ2-1; 8 bases fit TRBD1. The CDR3 is 14 residues long. Germline-derived CDR1 and CDR2 are DFQATT and SNEGSKA (reference sequence). The V and J ends lost 3 bases and 7 bases, in that order; junction bases with no gene match: 8. The CDR3 coding sequence is TGCAGTGCTAGTGAAGGGACAGGCGAGAATGAGCAGTTCTTC. Its translation is CSASEGTGENEQFF.

The chain joins TRBV10-3 to TRBJ2-3; possibly TRBD2 for D (6 bases). The germline V and J ends were trimmed by 4 bases and 0 bases, with 20 bases remaining between them. The CDR3 is made up of 18 amino acids. The germline V gene has CDR1 ENHRY and CDR2 SYGVKD. CDR3 coding DNA: TGTGCCATCAGTGGGCCCAGAGGGCGGGGAGTCAGCACAGATACGCAGTATTTT. As protein: CAISGPRGRGVSTDTQYF.

J is TRBJ2-3 and V is TRBV9; 10 nucleotides line up with TRBD2. V lost 4 bases and J lost 4; bases outside the gene matches: 6. The germline gives CDR1 SGDLS, CDR2 YYNGEE. There are 15 residues in the CDR3. The CDR3 is CASSPEREGPDTQYF. Written as DNA, the CDR3 is TGTGCCAGCAGCCCCGAGCGGGAGGGTCCAGATACGCAGTATTTT.

The chain carries TRBV27 and TRBJ1-1; 9 bases agree with TRBD1. V trimming: 6 bases; J trimming: 0 bases; junction bases outside the gene matches: 8. The V gene's germline CDR1 is MNHEY and CDR2 SMNVEV (reference sequence). CDR3 length equals 16 residues. The CDR3 here is CASSTGQGLMNTEAFF. CDR3 nucleotides: TGTGCCAGCAGCACCGGACAGGGGTTGATGAACACTGAAGCTTTCTTT.